These 25 T cell receptor beta chains originate from one sample sequenced in a study of OX40 agonist ivuxolimab in advanced cancers. Some clones are missing from TCRdb's copy, which holds only in-frame ones; the method was immunoSEQ multiplex PCR. The table shows some 74,000 clones, with roughly four fifths occurring only once. Sequencing was performed on CD4+ or CD8+ T cells sorted from blood, taken in a trial of the OX40 agonist ivuxolimab. The receptors stem from an adult with an advanced solid tumor such as melanoma, head and neck, liver or kidney cancer.

This clone has only a few counts. Other DNA sequences within the sample encode an identical CDR3. V is TRBV6-5 and J is TRBJ1-5; no definite D call. V lost 3 bases, J lost 0 bases, and 6 bases lay in between. The CDR3 is made up of 14 amino acids. The germline gives CDR1 MNHEY, CDR2 SVGAGI. CDR3 residues: CASSYSLSNQPQHF. The CDR3 DNA reads TGTGCCAGCAGTTATTCCCTTAGCAATCAGCCCCAGCATTTT.

The chain carries TRBV19 and TRBJ2-7; D perhaps matches TRBD2 (5 bases). Per germline, CDR1 LNHDA and CDR2 SQIVND (reference sequence). There are 15 residues in the CDR3. The V end lost 1 base, the J end lost 0 bases, and 10 bases lay between the germline ends. CDR3 coding DNA: TGTGCCAGTAGTATAGCGGGGAAGCGCTCCTACGAGCAGTACTTC. This sequence encodes CASSIAGKRSYEQYF.

The rearrangement uses TRBV19 and TRBJ2-1; 8 nucleotides agree with TRBD2. The V and J ends lost 0 bases and 0 bases, in that order; junction bases with no gene match: 4. CDR1 is LNHDA, CDR2 SQIVND, per germline (reference sequence). The CDR3 has 17 residues. DNA of the CDR3: TGTGCCAGTAGTATAGATGCAACTAGCGGCTCCTACAATGAGCAGTTCTTC. This codes for CASSIDATSGSYNEQFF.

The genes are TRBV7-8 and TRBJ1-3; no clear D gene. The CDR3 runs to 14 residues. V dropped 3 bases and J dropped 3 bases, with 9 bases sitting between them. CDR1 is SGHVS and CDR2 is FQNEAQ in the germline V gene. DNA of the CDR3: TGTGCCAGCAGCTTGGTCCCAGGTGGAAACACCATATATTTT. This sequence encodes CASSLVPGGNTIYF.

As DNA, the CDR3 is TGTGCCAGCAGTGTTCAGGGGGACACTGAAGCTTTCTTT. Amino acids: CASSVQGDTEAFF. The chain links TRBV2 to TRBJ1-1, with 7 bases lining up with TRBD1. The junction had 2 bases not matched to a gene; V was cut back by 4 bases and J by 3 bases. The length of the CDR3 is 13 residues. Germline V gene data show CDR1 as SNHLY and CDR2 as FYNNEI.

The chain is built from TRBV15 and TRBJ2-7; D not resolved. Per germline, CDR1 LNHNV and CDR2 YYDKDF (reference sequence). Trimming removed 2 bases at V and 0 bases at J, with 8 bases between. The CDR3 totals 14 residues. As DNA, the CDR3 is TGTGCCACCAGCAGAAGGATGAGCTCCTACGAGCAGTACTTC. Protein: CATSRRMSSYEQYF.

The V call is TRBV19, the J call TRBJ1-2; 7 bases match TRBD1. Unmatched junction bases numbered 7, after V lost 5 bases and J lost 4 bases. The germline CDR1 and CDR2 sequences are LNHDA and SQIVND (reference sequence). This CDR3 region has 14 residues. As DNA, the CDR3 is TGTGCCAGTAGTCCAAGACGGGACAGCTATGGCTACACCTTC. As protein: CASSPRRDSYGYTF.

The chain employs TRBV5-1 and TRBJ2-1; 10 bases are shared with TRBD2. This CDR3 region has 17 residues. Trimming cost V 4 bases and J 1 base; bases outside gene matches: 8. From germline, CDR1 is SGHRS and CDR2 YFSETQ. CDR3 region: CASSPRLAGLSYNEQFF. Written as DNA, the CDR3 is TGCGCCAGCAGCCCCCGACTAGCGGGCCTTTCCTACAATGAGCAGTTCTTC.

V gene TRBV6-5 combines with J gene TRBJ2-7; D call uncertain. Between the trimmed V and J ends, which lost 0 bases and 6 bases, there was a span of 18 bases. Germline V gene sequence: CDR1 MNHEY, CDR2 SVGAGI. This CDR3 comprises 16 residues. The CDR3 nucleotides read TGTGCCAGCAGTTACTCGATGGCTCCTCGCCCTCTCGAGCAGTACTTC. It translates to CASSYSMAPRPLEQYF.

The chain couples TRBV4-2 to TRBJ2-1; maybe TRBD2 (5 bases). V dropped 4 bases and J dropped 8 bases, with 15 bases sitting between them. There are 14 residues in the CDR3. Per the germline V gene, CDR1 is LGHNA and CDR2 is YNFKEQ. The DNA for the CDR3 is TGTGCCAGCAGCCCGATGAAGGCTAGCCATGAGCAGTTCTTC. Amino acids: CASSPMKASHEQFF.

The CDR3 nucleotides are TGTGCCAGCAGTGAATGGACAGGGGTTCAGCCCCAGCATTTT. Amino acid sequence: CASSEWTGVQPQHF. The gene calls are TRBV2 and TRBJ1-5, with TRBD1 matching over 9 bases. CDR3 length equals 14 residues. The trim removed 2 bases at V and 6 bases at J, leaving 2 bases unmatched. Per germline, CDR1 SNHLY and CDR2 FYNNEI.

The chain joins TRBV28 to TRBJ2-1, with a tentative D call TRBD2 (6 bases). V was pared by 6 bases and J by 2 bases, with 20 bases between. In germline, CDR1 is MDHEN, CDR2 SYDVKM. This CDR3 region has 17 residues. The CDR3 reads CASRISPTGATYNEQFF. The CDR3, as DNA: TGTGCCAGCAGGATCTCACCCACGGGAGCGACCTACAATGAGCAGTTCTTC.

This clone was counted between two and nine times. The V and J genes are TRBV2 and TRBJ1-5; TRBD1 aligns across 8 bases. The ends lost 4 bases at V and 9 bases at J; junction bases unmatched: 11. Looked up from germline, CDR1 is SNHLY and CDR2 is FYNNEI. The CDR3 is 15 amino acids. The CDR3 DNA reads TGTGCCAGCAGTGTGTCAGGACAGGGTCCTCGGCCCCAGCATTTT. Amino acids: CASSVSGQGPRPQHF.

This chain joins TRBV4-2 and TRBJ2-3, with 15 bases lining up with TRBD2. J gave up 5 bases and V 4 bases, and 10 bases lay outside the gene matches. Per the germline V gene, CDR1 is LGHNA and CDR2 is YNFKEQ. There are 18 residues in the CDR3. The CDR3 region has the DNA TGTGCCAGCAGCCTATTTAGGACTAGCGGGGGGGCCAAAGATACGCAGTATTTT. This codes for CASSLFRTSGGAKDTQYF.

The gene calls are TRBV2 and TRBJ2-5; 9 bases are shared with TRBD2. Germline V gene sequence: CDR1 SNHLY, CDR2 FYNNEI. The CDR3 is made up of 17 amino acids. J gave up 5 bases and V 4 bases, and 14 bases lay outside the gene matches. The CDR3 sequence: CASSVKRGRASWETQYF. CDR3 bases: TGTGCCAGCAGTGTAAAACGCGGGAGGGCCTCATGGGAGACCCAGTACTTC.

The genes are TRBV7-2 and TRBJ1-2, with a tentative D call TRBD1 (5 bases). The CDR3 totals 13 residues. Trimming removed 5 bases at V and 2 bases at J, with 9 bases between. Germline CDR1 is SGHTA and CDR2 is FQGNSA. The CDR3 protein is CASSKDKNYGYTF. The CDR3 DNA is TGTGCCAGCAGCAAGGACAAAAACTATGGCTACACCTTC.

The genes are TRBV28 and TRBJ2-7; TRBD1 matches at 7 bases. The ends lost 10 bases at V and 6 bases at J; junction bases unmatched: 15. The CDR3 consists of 14 residues. The germline CDR1 and CDR2 sequences are MDHEN and SYDVKM. In DNA form, the CDR3 reads TGTGCCATCTCGCGAGGACAGGCCCGGTCCGAGCAGTACTTC. Its protein is CAISRGQARSEQYF.

The rearrangement joins TRBV28 to TRBJ1-2; D is possibly TRBD1 (6 bases). The germline V and J ends were trimmed by 3 bases and 4 bases, with 15 bases remaining between them. Germline lookup yields CDR1 MDHEN and CDR2 SYDVKM. This CDR3 contains 15 residues. The CDR3 bases are TGTGCCAGCAGTTTTGGCAGGGGCAACATCTATGGCTACACCTTC. It encodes CASSFGRGNIYGYTF.

The chain uses TRBV28 and TRBJ1-2; D call uncertain. The germline CDR1 and CDR2 sequences are MDHEN and SYDVKM. The CDR3 contains 13 residues. V lost 2 bases to trimming and J lost 0 bases, with 4 bases between them. The CDR3 DNA is TGTGCCAGCAGTTTACGAACTAACTATGGCTACACCTTC. Translated: CASSLRTNYGYTF.

V gene TRBV6-5 combines with J gene TRBJ1-1; D gene ambiguous. CDR1 is MNHEY and CDR2 is SVGAGI in the germline V gene. Trimming cost V 5 bases and J 5 bases, with 15 bases left between them. The CDR3 sequence is 14 residues long. The CDR3 nucleotides are TGTGCCAGCAGTGCCCCGTCGGGCTGGACTGAAGCTTTCTTT. The encoded protein is CASSAPSGWTEAFF.

V is TRBV6-6 and J is TRBJ1-6; D is ambiguous. V lost 2 bases and J 7 bases, leaving 6 bases between the germline ends. The CDR3 contains 13 residues. Germline CDR1 is MNHNY and CDR2 is SVGAGI (reference sequence). In DNA form, the CDR3 reads TGTGCCAGCAGTTACGGGGAAAATTCACCCCTCCACTTT. Translating it yields CASSYGENSPLHF.

The gene calls are TRBV6-5 and TRBJ2-7; D not resolved. Germline V gene sequence: CDR1 MNHEY, CDR2 SVGAGI. There are 15 residues in the CDR3. Trimming shortened V by 4 bases and J by 3 bases, and 16 bases separated the two germline ends. The CDR3 DNA is TGTGCCAGCAGTTTTTGGGCGAGCCGAGGCTACGAGCAGTACTTC. This codes for CASSFWASRGYEQYF.

The rearrangement links TRBV6-5 to TRBJ1-1; D is undetermined. The germline CDR1 and CDR2 sequences are MNHEY and SVGAGI. Between the trimmed V and J ends, which lost 0 bases and 1 base, there was a span of 3 bases. This CDR3 is built from 13 residues. Here the CDR3 reads CASSYSRNTEAFF. The CDR3 DNA follows: TGTGCCAGCAGTTACTCGAGGAACACTGAAGCTTTCTTT.

The chain links TRBV27 to TRBJ2-2, with D unresolved. The length of the CDR3 is 15 residues. Trimming cost V 5 bases and J 5 bases, with 15 bases left between them. Germline assignment: CDR1 MNHEY and CDR2 SMNVEV (reference sequence). CDR3 nucleotides: TGTGCCAGCAGTCCCCCTTCCCGTTTTACCGGGGAGCTGTTTTTT. Residues: CASSPPSRFTGELFF.

The chain is built from TRBV7-2 and TRBJ2-2, with 9 bases aligning to TRBD1. CDR3 length equals 18 residues. J gave up 3 bases and V 3 bases, and 11 bases lay outside the gene matches. Germline V lookup: CDR1 SGHTA, CDR2 FQGNSA. CDR3 amino acids: CASSFRRGQGWDTGELFF. The CDR3 region has the DNA TGTGCCAGCAGCTTCCGACGCGGACAGGGGTGGGACACCGGGGAGCTGTTTTTT.